One T cell receptor beta chain is described in this entry. No antigen is known for it. The data were taken from a study of regulatory T cells in long-lasting Graves disease. Study-wide findings and caveats: There was favoring of TRBV28, TRBJ1-2 and TRBJ2-5 in persistent disease.

The V end was cut by 0 bases, the J end by 8 bases, with 14 bases between. The CDR3 spans 14 residues. Germline CDR1 SGHNT, CDR2 YYREEE (reference sequence). CDR3 regions were amplified by Arm-PCR using iRepertoire HTBI primers to build TCR beta libraries. In the original analysis: Identification of gene segments yielded some 60 TRBV and some 14 TRBJ across samples. One entry per CDR3 protein results from TCRdb running MiXCR on the multiplex PCR reads. TCRdb's processing, not the study's, gives the V and J calls here. The sample lists approximately 540,000 distinct CDR3 sequences, 9.5% to 15% occurring once. Stated time point: newly diagnosed GD, antithyroid drugs for less than 3 months. Following extraction of RNA from PBMCs, that RNA was used to make the TCR library. An endocrinology unit in Xi'an, China, supplied the patients. The same sample was also used in a study of T cells in Graves' hyperthyroidism and ophthalmopathy. That study reports: Initially, a first-round RT-PCR of the TCR CDR3 employed the HTBI primer set.

The J gene is TRBJ1-2, the V gene TRBV5-4; a possible D gene is TRBD1 (5 bases). The clonotype was recovered from a woman aged 25 to 39 with Graves disease. Sequenced material: peripheral blood mononuclear cells (PBMCs), taken at new diagnosis, from a patient treated with antithyroid drugs. The CDR3 here is CASSLEQAREGYTF. CDR3 DNA: TGTGCCAGCAGCTTGGAACAGGCTCGAGAGGGCTACACCTTC.